The 3 T cell receptor beta chains presented below share a single source sample, sequenced in a study of CD8 T cells in ankylosing spondylitis. MiXCR, applied by TCRdb to the 5' RACE reads, yields one record per CDR3 protein. The sample holds about 190,000 distinct CDR3 sequences; roughly 13% are singletons and the top ten take 11%. Sequences were obtained from blood, either unsorted or a sorted T cell fraction (not recorded which). These receptors originate from a female donor with ankylosing spondylitis or in good health (not recorded which).

This clonotype was found many times. This rearrangement joins TRBV6-5 to TRBJ1-2; unclear D gene. This CDR3 spans 13 amino acids. V was trimmed by 0 bases and J by 8 bases, leaving 10 bases between them. Germline assignment: CDR1 MNHEY and CDR2 SVGAGI. CDR3 nucleotide sequence: TGTGCCAGCAGTTACTCGATGGGTTTCGGCTACACCTTC. Protein sequence: CASSYSMGFGYTF.

The chain employs TRBV27 and TRBJ1-6; TRBD1 matches 7 bases. Germline V gene sequence: CDR1 MNHEY, CDR2 SMNVEV (reference sequence). Losses at the gene ends were 7 bases for V and 10 bases for J; bases not matched to a gene: 10. The CDR3 covers 14 residues. In nucleotides, the CDR3 is TGTGCCAGCACCCCACAGGGGCATCAGTCACCCCTCCACTTT. Translation: CASTPQGHQSPLHF.

About this clonotype: A read error may explain this, as a much larger clone is one base away. V is TRBV20-1 and J is TRBJ1-1; D perhaps matches TRBD1 (6 bases). The CDR3 is 16 amino acids. The germline gives CDR1 DFQATT, CDR2 SNEGSKA (reference sequence). The CDR3 nucleotides are TGCTGTGCTAGGGAGAAACAGGGCCGGTCGAGGACTGAAGCTTTCTTT. Protein product: CCAREKQGRSRTEAFF.